This passage covers 15 T cell receptor beta chains from one sample sequenced in a study of shared clonotypes between healthy human individuals. CD45RO-negative, CCR7-selected cells formed the naive CD8 fraction, which excluded terminally differentiated effector memory CD45RA+ cells. Profiled with immunoSEQ multiplex PCR; TCRdb holds only in-frame clones, not every one. The sample includes some 2 million clones, less than 95% of them seen just once. What was sequenced was naive CD8+ T cells sorted from blood. These receptors originate from a man younger than 30 in good health.

The V gene is TRBV13, the J gene TRBJ2-5, with a weak D call TRBD1 (5 bases). V dropped 4 bases and J dropped 2 bases, with 11 bases sitting between them. This CDR3 comprises 14 residues. CDR1 PRHDT and CDR2 FYEKMQ come from the germline V gene (reference sequence). The CDR3 spells CASSSLDIQETQYF. The CDR3 DNA reads as TGTGCCAGCAGCTCCCTGGACATTCAAGAGACCCAGTACTTC.

The chain links TRBV2 to TRBJ1-6; maybe TRBD1 (5 bases). Germline assignment: CDR1 SNHLY and CDR2 FYNNEI. Trimming removed 3 bases at V and 10 bases at J, with 13 bases between. The length of the CDR3 is 14 residues. CDR3 sequence (DNA): TGTGCCAGCAGTGAGGCAGGGCAATTGTCACCCCTCCACTTT. It encodes CASSEAGQLSPLHF.

This chain joins TRBV11-2 and TRBJ1-1; 9 bases are shared with TRBD1. The CDR3 consists of 14 residues. V shed 6 bases and J 5 bases; nucleotides not matched to a gene: 7. In germline, CDR1 is SGHAT, CDR2 FQNNGV. Here the CDR3 DNA reads TGTGCCAGCAGAACCGGGACAGGGAAGACTGAAGCTTTCTTT. As protein: CASRTGTGKTEAFF. Based on the CDR3 plus reference TRBV11-2 and TRBJ1-1, the full variable domain is EAGVAQSPRYKIIEKRQSVAFWCNPISGHATLYWYQQILGQGPKLLIQFQNNGVVDDSQLPKDRFSAERLKGVDSTLKIQPAKLEDSAVYLCASRTGTGKTEAFFGQGTRLTVV.

The chain is built from TRBV7-2 and TRBJ2-7, with TRBD1 matching over 9 bases. CDR3 length: 14 amino acids. Germline V CDR1 and CDR2: SGHTA, FQGNSA. V shed 5 bases and J 4 bases; nucleotides not matched to a gene: 6. This CDR3 is CASSTGTGFYEQYF. The CDR3 nucleotides read TGTGCCAGCAGCACCGGGACAGGGTTTTACGAGCAGTACTTC.

The gene calls are TRBV29-1 and TRBJ2-3; 10 bases are shared with TRBD1. Per germline, CDR1 SQVTM and CDR2 ANQGSEA. Trimming cost V 6 bases and J 4 bases; bases outside gene matches: 13. The CDR3 extends over 16 amino acids. CDR3 amino acids: CSVINALTGGPDTQYF. In DNA, the CDR3 is TGCAGCGTGATCAACGCGTTGACAGGGGGCCCAGATACGCAGTATTTT.

V usage is TRBV6-5 and J usage is TRBJ1-2; 7 bases align to TRBD1. This CDR3 comprises 14 residues. Per germline, CDR1 MNHEY and CDR2 SVGAGI. The junction had 10 bases not matched to a gene; V was cut back by 4 bases and J by 8 bases. The CDR3 reads CASSSLPQGGGYTF. Written as DNA, the CDR3 is TGTGCCAGCAGTTCCCTCCCGCAGGGGGGAGGCTACACCTTC.

This rearrangement joins TRBV10-3 to TRBJ2-5, with TRBD1 as a possible D gene (5 bases). Germline V gene sequence: CDR1 ENHRY, CDR2 SYGVKD. V dropped 2 bases and J dropped 1 base, with 11 bases sitting between them. The CDR3 has 15 residues. CDR3 protein: CAISEGASLQETQYF. The CDR3 DNA follows: TGTGCCATCAGTGAGGGGGCTAGTCTCCAAGAGACCCAGTACTTC.

This clone occurred a few times. The chain joins TRBV2 to TRBJ1-5; 8 nucleotides agree with TRBD1. The V segment lost 3 bases and the J segment 7 bases; nucleotides outside the gene matches: 17. The germline V gene has CDR1 SNHLY and CDR2 FYNNEI. CDR3 size: 18 residues. CDR3 sequence: CASSEPPKDRERNQPQHF. The CDR3 DNA is TGTGCCAGCAGTGAGCCTCCAAAGGACAGGGAAAGGAACCAGCCCCAGCATTTT.

The chain links TRBV7-3 to TRBJ1-1; no firm D call. V shed 2 bases and J shed 0 bases, with 10 bases lying between them. The germline CDR1 and CDR2 sequences are SGHTA and FQGTGA. The CDR3 extends over 15 amino acids. Here the CDR3 DNA reads TGTGCCAGCAGCTTAGACCGACCAATGAACACTGAAGCTTTCTTT. Translation: CASSLDRPMNTEAFF.

The chain employs TRBV29-1 and TRBJ2-2; a weak D match, TRBD1 (5 bases). Germline V gene sequence: CDR1 SQVTM, CDR2 ANQGSEA. Trimming stripped 7 bases from V and 13 bases from J, with 16 bases between. This CDR3 comprises 11 residues. CDR3 DNA: TGCAGCGCCGACGGAGACAGTGGGCTGTTTTTT. Its translation is CSADGDSGLFF.

The chain is built from TRBV28 and TRBJ1-2; no reliable D call. CDR3 length: 15 residues. The germline V gene encodes CDR1 MDHEN and CDR2 SYDVKM. V lost 3 bases, J lost 7 bases, and 18 bases lay in between. The CDR3 sequence: CASSFYVKGAVGYTF. The DNA of the CDR3 is TGTGCCAGCAGTTTCTACGTCAAGGGAGCGGTTGGCTACACCTTC.

This chain joins TRBV11-2 and TRBJ2-5; 8 positions match TRBD2. The CDR3 is made up of 14 amino acids. J lost 1 base, V lost 6 bases, and 4 bases had no gene match. Per the germline V gene, CDR1 is SGHAT and CDR2 is FQNNGV. The CDR3 nucleotides are TGTGCCAGCAGAAGACTAGCGTCCCAAGAGACCCAGTACTTC. It translates to CASRRLASQETQYF.

Note on this clone: Other nucleotide sequences from this sample produce the same CDR3. The rearrangement uses TRBV4-1 and TRBJ2-1, with 8 bases fitting TRBD2. CDR1 is MGHRA, CDR2 YSYEKL, per germline. The CDR3 contains 16 residues. After removal of 9 bases from V and 0 bases from J, the junction contained 10 bases not matched to a gene. This chain's CDR3 is CASSPPGGSSYNEQFF. The DNA for the CDR3 is TGCGCCAGTTCCCCCCCGGGGGGGAGCTCCTACAATGAGCAGTTCTTC.

The V call is TRBV19, the J call TRBJ1-1; D remains unclear. Trimming took off 0 bases at V and 4 bases at J, with 9 bases between the two ends. The CDR3 has 14 amino acids. The germline gives CDR1 LNHDA, CDR2 SQIVND (reference sequence). The CDR3 sequence is CASSIDSVGTEAFF. The CDR3 DNA reads as TGTGCCAGTAGTATAGACAGCGTTGGCACTGAAGCTTTCTTT.

The chain carries TRBV4-1 and TRBJ2-7; TRBD2 aligns across 11 bases. The CDR3 covers 18 residues. V lost 0 bases and J lost 4; bases outside the gene matches: 11. CDR1 is MGHRA and CDR2 is YSYEKL in the germline V gene. The CDR3 nucleotides are TGCGCCAGCAGCCAAGAACTAGCGGGGGTCCAGTTTGGGTACGAGCAGTACTTC. Its protein is CASSQELAGVQFGYEQYF.